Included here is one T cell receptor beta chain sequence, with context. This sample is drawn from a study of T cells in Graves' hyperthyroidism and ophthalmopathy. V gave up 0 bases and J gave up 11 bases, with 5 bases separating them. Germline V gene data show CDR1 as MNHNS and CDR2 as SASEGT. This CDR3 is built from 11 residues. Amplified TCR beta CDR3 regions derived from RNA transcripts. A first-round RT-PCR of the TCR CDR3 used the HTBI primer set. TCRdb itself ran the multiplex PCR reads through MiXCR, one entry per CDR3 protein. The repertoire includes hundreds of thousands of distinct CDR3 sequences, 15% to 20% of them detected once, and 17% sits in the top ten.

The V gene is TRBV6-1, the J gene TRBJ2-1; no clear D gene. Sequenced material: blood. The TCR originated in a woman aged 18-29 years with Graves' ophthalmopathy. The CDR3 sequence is CASSEARQQFF. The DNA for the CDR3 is TGTGCCAGCAGTGAAGCCAGGCAGCAGTTCTTC.